These 26 T cell receptor beta chains were all obtained from the same sample, sequenced in a study of esophageal squamous cell carcinoma under preoperative chemotherapy. Noted time point: before preoperative PTX-NDP chemotherapy. A single record per CDR3 protein comes from TCRdb applying MiXCR to the PCR reads. The sample carries roughly 30,000 distinct CDR3 sequences, roughly 48% recorded once. The specimen was taken from a patient given preoperative chemotherapy. Every receptor here comes from a human donor with esophageal squamous cell carcinoma. The donor label of this sample is uncertain.

This chain links TRBV6-8 with TRBJ2-4; 8 nucleotides align to TRBD2. Germline V gives CDR1 MNHGY, CDR2 SAAAGT. The CDR3 is 16 amino acids. V shed 8 bases and J 13 bases; nucleotides not matched to a gene: 22. The CDR3 DNA reads as TGTGCCAGCCGCGTATCGGGGGGGGGGGCCACAAATACGCAGTACTTC. Translating gives CASRVSGGGATNTQYF.

V gene TRBV7-3 combines with J gene TRBJ1-5; D gene unclear. V shed 4 bases and J shed 0 bases, with 4 bases lying between them. The CDR3 covers 13 residues. Germline values: CDR1 SGHTA, CDR2 FQGTGA. The CDR3 loop is CASSYGSNQPQHF. The CDR3 DNA reads as TGTGCCAGCAGCTACGGTAGCAATCAGCCCCAGCATTTT. Together with reference TRBV7-3 and TRBJ1-5, the CDR3 gives the full variable domain: GAGVSQTPSNKVTEKGKYVELRCDPISGHTALYWYRQSLGQGPEFLIYFQGTGAADDSGLPNDRFFAVRPEGSVSTLKIQRTERGDSAVYLCASSYGSNQPQHFGDGTRLSIL.

This clonotype has a handful of counts. Since a much larger clone is just one base distant, this may be a read error. The V call is TRBV7-6, the J call TRBJ2-1, with 7 bases matching TRBD2. This CDR3 spans 14 amino acids. The V gene end was trimmed by 1 base and the J gene end by 13 bases; junction bases not matched to a gene: 10. CDR1 is SGHVS, CDR2 FNYEAQ, per germline. This chain's CDR3 is CASSLVGLQETQFF. The CDR3 DNA sequence: TGTGCCAGCAGCTTAGTGGGACTACAAGAGACCCAGTTCTTC.

This chain links TRBV5-8 with TRBJ2-3, with D possibly matching TRBD2 (5 bases). This CDR3 region has 13 residues. Trimming took 4 bases from V and 5 from J, leaving 11 bases between them. The germline CDR1 and CDR2 sequences are SGHTS and YDEGEE. CDR3 sequence: CASSPRAGDTQYF. CDR3 DNA: TGTGCCAGCAGCCCGAGGGCCGGAGATACGCAGTATTTT.

The CDR3 coding sequence is TGTGCCAGCAGGGAGGGCGAATTTAACATTCAGTACTTC. Protein: CASREGEFNIQYF. V is TRBV12-3 or TRBV12-4 and J is TRBJ2-4; D may be TRBD2 (6 bases). V lost 6 bases and J 7 bases, leaving 13 bases between the germline ends. This CDR3 comprises 13 residues.

On this clonotype itself: At one boundary the junction diverges from the germline segment, which might be a read error. The chain carries TRBV27 and TRBJ2-4, with 7 positions matching TRBD1. The CDR3 extends over 16 amino acids. Germline CDR1 reads MNHEY; CDR2 reads SMNVEV (reference sequence). The CDR3 sequence: CASRPTGQWAKDTQYF. DNA for the CDR3: TGTGCCAGCCGGCCCACGGGACAGTGGGCCAAAGATACGCAGTACTTT.

This chain uses TRBV7-2 with TRBJ2-2; possibly TRBD2 for D (6 bases). V lost 5 bases, J lost 6 bases, and 16 bases lay in between. The CDR3 is 15 amino acids. Germline loops: CDR1 SGHTA, CDR2 FQGNSA. CDR3 residues: CASSAVGGAPGELFF. DNA for the CDR3: TGTGCCAGCAGCGCTGTCGGGGGAGCCCCCGGGGAGCTGTTTTTT.

Many counts were recorded for this clonotype. V is TRBV7-2 and J is TRBJ2-1; no clear D. Between the trimmed V and J ends, which lost 5 bases and 13 bases, there was a span of 15 bases. Germline V gives CDR1 SGHTA, CDR2 FQGNSA. CDR3 length: 12 residues. The CDR3 loop reads CASSTPPTPQFF. The CDR3 bases are TGTGCCAGCAGCACCCCCCCCACGCCCCAGTTCTTC.

This clonotype ranks as medium-sized. The CDR3 DNA reads as TGTGCCAGCAGTTTGAAGGGCGGGAGGTTCTACAATGAGCAGTTCTTC. Residues: CASSLKGGRFYNEQFF. The gene calls are TRBV12-3 or TRBV12-4 and TRBJ2-1; 8 nucleotides agree with TRBD2. Trimming took 3 bases from V and 3 from J; bases not matched to a gene: 7. This CDR3 contains 16 residues.

The genes are TRBV7-2 and TRBJ2-5, with 8 bases lining up with TRBD1. The V and J ends lost 5 bases and 7 bases, in that order; junction bases with no gene match: 9. Germline loops: CDR1 SGHTA, CDR2 FQGNSA. The CDR3 extends over 14 amino acids. CDR3 coding DNA: TGTGCCAGCAGCCCGAGACAGGGGCGGGGGACCCAGTACTTC. Translating gives CASSPRQGRGTQYF.

The V call is TRBV20-1, the J call TRBJ2-5; unclear D gene. The CDR3 contains 11 residues. Germline CDR1 DFQATT, CDR2 SNEGSKA (reference sequence). This chain's CDR3 is CKARKYNEQYF. DNA of the CDR3: TGCAAGGCCCGAAAATACAATGAGCAGTACTTC.

In its sample, this clonotype was seen a few times. This chain joins TRBV24-1 and TRBJ2-5, with 14 bases fitting TRBD2. After removal of 4 bases from V and 1 base from J, the junction contained 7 bases not matched to a gene. The CDR3 is made up of 18 amino acids. Per the germline V gene, CDR1 is KGHDR and CDR2 is SFDVKD. DNA of the CDR3: TGTGCCACCAGTGACCCCGGACTAGCGGGAGGCCTCCAAGAGACCCAGTACTTC. Amino acids: CATSDPGLAGGLQETQYF.

This clonotype has ten or more counts. The J gene is TRBJ1-1, the V gene TRBV6-1; no clear D gene. Trimming cost V 6 bases and J 0 bases, with 2 bases left between them. CDR3 length: 11 amino acids. Germline V CDR1 and CDR2: MNHNS, SASEGT. The CDR3, as DNA: TGTGCCAGCAGGGTGAACACTGAAGCTTTCTTT. Translation: CASRVNTEAFF.

The genes are TRBV12-3 or TRBV12-4 and TRBJ2-4, with D tentatively TRBD1 (5 bases). This CDR3 has 14 residues. Between the trimmed V and J ends, which lost 0 bases and 13 bases, there was a span of 16 bases. The CDR3 coding sequence is TGTGCCAGCAGTTTAGCCTCGGACAAGGGCATGCAGTACTTC. Protein: CASSLASDKGMQYF.

This clonotype was counted ten times or more. V and J are TRBV6-1 and TRBJ2-5; 7 bases are a match to TRBD1. V dropped 9 bases and J dropped 5; count of bases not matched to a gene: 12. CDR3 size: 14 residues. Germline CDR1 is MNHNS and CDR2 is SASEGT. DNA for the CDR3: TGTGCCAGTTCGACCGGGACAGTAGGGGAGACCCAGTACTTC. Its translation is CASSTGTVGETQYF.

About this clonotype: An end of the junction does not agree with germline; a read error may underlie this. This rearrangement joins TRBV7-9 to TRBJ2-4; 8 bases agree with TRBD2. The V gene's germline CDR1 is SEHNR and CDR2 FQNEAQ (reference sequence). The length of the CDR3 is 14 residues. CDR3 amino acids: CAGSGGGAKETQYF. The DNA of the CDR3 is TGTGCCGGCAGCGGGGGTGGAGCCAAAGAGACTCAGTACTTC.

The J gene is TRBJ2-5, the V gene TRBV7-2, with 8 bases lining up with TRBD2. Germline lookup yields CDR1 SGHTA and CDR2 FQGNSA. The CDR3 covers 16 residues. The V segment lost 5 bases and the J segment 11 bases; nucleotides outside the gene matches: 19. The CDR3 loop is CASSPPGGRAKNMQYF. DNA for the CDR3: TGTGCCAGCAGCCCCCCGGGAGGGAGAGCCAAAAATATGCAGTACTTC.

This clonotype was seen many times. The V gene is TRBV28, the J gene TRBJ2-7; tentatively, D is TRBD1 (6 bases). The CDR3 length is 14 residues. Germline CDR1 MDHEN, CDR2 SYDVKM. Between the trimmed V and J ends, which lost 6 bases and 4 bases, there was a span of 16 bases. The CDR3 sequence: CASRTGPPKYEQYF. In DNA, the CDR3 is TGTGCCAGCAGGACAGGCCCCCCTAAGTACGAGCAGTACTTC.

As concerns this clonotype: An end of the junction does not agree with germline; a read error may underlie this. This sequence joins TRBV7-2 and TRBJ2-3; D is possibly TRBD2 (6 bases). The CDR3 runs to 15 residues. Germline V gives CDR1 SGHTA, CDR2 FQGNSA. CDR3 residues: CARSTGTCAKDTQYF. CDR3 coding DNA: TGTGCCCGCAGCACGGGGACTTGCGCCAAAGATACGCAGTACTTT.

Ten or more counts support this clonotype. The gene calls are TRBV5-4 and TRBJ2-7; the D call may be TRBD1 or TRBD2 (5 bases each). CDR1 is SGHNT and CDR2 is YYREEE in the germline V gene (reference sequence). The V end was cut by 3 bases, the J end by 4 bases, with 14 bases between. The CDR3 loop spans 14 amino acids. CDR3 loop: CASSSGTRQYEQYF. Here the CDR3 DNA reads TGTGCCAGCAGCTCGGGGACCAGGCAATACGAGCAGTACTTC.

By sample fraction, this clonotype is medium-sized. CDR3 protein: CASSPPGDTYNEQYF. CDR3 bases: TGTGCCAGCAGCCCTCCCGGGGACACCTACAATGAGCAGTACTTC. The V and J genes are TRBV7-3 and TRBJ2-1, with D perhaps TRBD1 (6 bases). The end of the DNA aligns better with TRBJ2-7, so the J call may be wrong. In germline, CDR1 is SGHTA, CDR2 FQGTGA. There are 15 residues in the CDR3.

This clonotype was seen ten or more times. The rearrangement uses TRBV11-2 and TRBJ2-6, with TRBD1 as a possible D gene (7 bases). V gave up 4 bases and J gave up 3 bases, with 13 bases separating them. This CDR3 is 16 amino acids long. Germline CDR1 is SGHAT and CDR2 is FQNNGV. The CDR3 protein is CASSSYRGGGANVLTF. CDR3 in DNA: TGTGCCAGCAGCTCTTACAGGGGAGGTGGGGCCAACGTCCTGACTTTC.

CDR3 protein: CASSHRVGSWEQYF. Here the CDR3 DNA reads TGTGCCAGCAGCCACAGGGTCGGGAGTTGGGAGCAGTACTTC. This chain connects TRBV6-1 to TRBJ2-7, with D perhaps matching TRBD1 or TRBD2 (6 bases each). The CDR3 extends over 14 amino acids. Germline V gene lookup returns CDR1 MNHNS and CDR2 SASEGT. V dropped 6 bases and J dropped 7 bases, with 19 bases sitting between them.

This clonotype was detected many times. CDR3 in amino acids: CASSLSGGASYEQYF. CDR3 nucleotides: TGTGCCAGCAGCCTTAGCGGGGGGGCCTCCTACGAGCAGTACTTC. This sequence joins TRBV7-2 and TRBJ2-7, with 11 bases aligning to TRBD2. V lost 5 bases to trimming and J lost 0 bases; unmatched junction nucleotides: 3. This CDR3 is 15 amino acids long. The germline CDR1 and CDR2 sequences are SGHTA and FQGNSA.

The rearrangement uses TRBV7-3 and TRBJ2-4; either TRBD1 or TRBD2 may supply D (5 bases each). The CDR3 has 16 amino acids. CDR1 is SGHTA and CDR2 is FQGTGA in the germline V gene. V gave up 8 bases and J gave up 3 bases, with 20 bases separating them. The chain's CDR3 is CASRVTGLSIKNIQYF. The CDR3 DNA reads as TGTGCCAGCCGCGTCACGGGGCTGTCAATCAAAAACATTCAGTACTTC.

This clonotype came up a few times. The chain combines TRBV10-3 with TRBJ2-3; possible D gene TRBD2, 6 bases. The CDR3 contains 13 residues. The germline V and J ends were trimmed by 11 bases and 0 bases, with 12 bases remaining between them. Per the germline V gene, CDR1 is ENHRY and CDR2 is SYGVKD. The CDR3 sequence is CAAGGISTDTQYF. CDR3 bases: TGTGCCGCCGGCGGGATCAGCACAGATACGCAGTATTTT.